Following are 2 T cell receptor beta chains from one sample sequenced in a study of T cell responses to AZD1222 COVID-19 vaccine. TCRdb's table, derived via immunoSEQ multiplex PCR, lists solely in-frame clones and lacks some. The sample includes under 130,000 clones, approximately 89% of them seen just once. The specimen comprised peripheral blood, sampled 28 days after the second AZD1222 dose. The receptors were sampled from an adult who received the AZD1222 COVID-19 vaccine.

The chain has TRBV6-1 and TRBJ2-2, with D perhaps TRBD1 or TRBD2 (7 bases each). Trimming cost V 2 bases and J 1 base, with 14 bases left between them. The CDR3 spans 17 residues. Germline V gene data show CDR1 as MNHNS and CDR2 as SASEGT. The CDR3 DNA reads TGTGCCAGCAGTGAAAGGGGGGGACAGTGGAACACCGGGGAGCTGTTTTTT. This gives the protein CASSERGGQWNTGELFF.

J is TRBJ2-7 and V is TRBV7-8, with a possible D match to TRBD1 (6 bases). CDR1 SGHVS and CDR2 FQNEAQ come from the germline V gene. The V gene lost 5 bases and the J gene lost 2 bases, with 19 bases spanning the gap. CDR3 length: 16 amino acids. CDR3 in DNA: TGTGCCAGCAGCAAATTAAGGACAGTAGCAGCCTACGAGCAGTACTTC. Residues: CASSKLRTVAAYEQYF.